The sequence of this T cell receptor beta chain was determined in a study of blood T cell repertoires in COVID-19. Libraries were prepared by immunoSEQ multiplex PCR; TCRdb keeps only in-frame clonotypes and omits some of them. The sample holds roughly 100,000 clones, about 80% seen once. The TCR comes from a woman at least 80 years old with active or convalescent COVID-19. Input material: peripheral blood.

This CDR3 is CASSQGQGWDEKLFF. For the CDR3, the DNA is TGCGCCAGCAGCCAAGGACAGGGCTGGGACGAAAAACTGTTTTTT. The rearrangement joins TRBV4-3 to TRBJ1-4; the match to TRBD1 covers 7 bases. CDR1 and CDR2 (germline): LGHNA, YSLEER. V shed 1 base, J shed 8 bases, and the junction held 7 bases outside the gene matches. The CDR3 length is 15 residues.